One and the same sample provided the 17 T cell receptor beta chains below, sequenced in a study of metastatic and nonmetastatic thyroid tumors (dated by TCRdb to 2020 to 2022). Before undergoing thyroid surgery, none of the patients had been given any kind of treatment. The library was prepared using PCR. Data came from an Illumina HiSeq 4000. In TCRdb, the public reads were trimmed at Q25 with fastp and aligned with MiXCR, with productive beta chains retained. In all, the sample holds 53,000 or so clones, and roughly 20% of those were seen once. The biggest ten clones account for about 3.9% of the sample. Sequencing was carried out using blood. The receptors shown here come from a female donor with papillary thyroid cancer or a benign thyroid nodule (not recorded which). Some clones in this sample may be carry-over from other donors' samples.

The sample holds many counts of this clone. The chain recombines TRBV9 with TRBJ2-1; TRBD2 aligns across 8 bases. V shed 4 bases, J shed 7 bases, and the junction held 10 bases outside the gene matches. Germline CDR1 is SGDLS and CDR2 is YYNGEE. This CDR3 is 15 amino acids long. The CDR3 DNA sequence: TGTGCCAGCAGCCCCTCTCCGGGAGGGCGTAATGAGCAGTTCTTC. Its protein product is CASSPSPGGRNEQFF. The complete variable domain, with remaining parts taken from reference TRBV9 and TRBJ2-1, reads DSGVTQTPKHLITATGQRVTLRCSPRSGDLSVYWYQQSLDQGLQFLIQYYNGEERAKGNILERFSAQQFPDLHSELNLSSLELGDSALYFCASSPSPGGRNEQFFGPGTRLTVL.

V is TRBV15 and J is TRBJ1-5; D is possibly TRBD1 (5 bases). V was clipped by 2 bases and J by 3 bases, with 14 bases between them. The V gene's germline CDR1 is LNHNV and CDR2 YYDKDF (reference sequence). The CDR3 has 16 residues. The CDR3: CATSRRRDRYNQPQHF. Here the CDR3 DNA reads TGTGCCACCAGCAGAAGGAGGGACCGGTACAATCAGCCCCAGCATTTT. Drawing the rest from reference TRBV15 and TRBJ1-5, the complete variable domain is DAMVIQNPRYQVTQFGKPVTLSCSQTLNHNVMYWYQQKSSQAPKLLFHYYDKDFNNEADTPDNFQSRRPNTSFCFLDIRSPGLGDTAMYLCATSRRRDRYNQPQHFGDGTRLSIL.

In this sample, this clone turned up many times. V is TRBV30 and J is TRBJ2-6; D gene ambiguous. Germline CDR1 reads GTSNPN; CDR2 reads SVGIG (reference sequence). There are 15 residues in the CDR3. Deletions cut 2 bases from V and 0 bases from J, with 8 bases between. As DNA, the CDR3 is TGTGCCTGGAGTTTGGTGACCTCTGGGGCCAACGTCCTGACTTTC. Amino acids: CAWSLVTSGANVLTF.

By share of the sample, this clone is medium-sized. J is TRBJ2-7 and V is TRBV6-2 or TRBV6-3; no clear D. CDR3 length: 13 residues. From germline, CDR1 is MNHEY and CDR2 SVGEGT. Trimming removed 1 base from V and 9 bases from J, with 13 bases in between. DNA of the CDR3: TGTGCCAGCAGTTACTTGGGTTTAGGCGCGCAGTACTTC. Its translation is CASSYLGLGAQYF.

As concerns this clone: One end of the junction does not line up with germline, which may come from a read error. The chain links TRBV5-1 to TRBJ1-2; no firm D call. The germline V gene encodes CDR1 SGHRS and CDR2 YFSETQ. This CDR3 region has 13 residues. The DNA for the CDR3 is TGCGCCAGCAGCGGAGAGGTCGGCTATGTCTACACCTTC. The encoded protein is CASSGEVGYVYTF.

This clone was counted a few times. The chain links TRBV19 to TRBJ1-1; D is undetermined. Germline V gene sequence: CDR1 LNHDA, CDR2 SQIVND (reference sequence). CDR3 length: 15 amino acids. V lost 3 bases and J lost 2, with 13 bases in between. This CDR3 reads CASSISRESNTEAFF. CDR3 sequence (DNA): TGTGCCAGTAGTATTAGTCGGGAAAGTAACACTGAAGCTTTCTTT.

This clone has a count of ten or more. This chain's CDR3 is CASSLQFSTDTQYF. CDR3 DNA sequence: TGTGCCAGCAGTTTACAGTTCAGCACAGATACGCAGTATTTT. The chain joins TRBV27 to TRBJ2-3; D gene ambiguous. Trimming pared 2 bases from V and 0 bases from J, leaving 6 bases between. The CDR3 contains 14 residues. Germline V gene lookup returns CDR1 MNHEY and CDR2 SMNVEV (reference sequence).

This clone was counted a single time. A read error is possible here, since a much larger clone lies one base away. The V and J genes are TRBV20-1 and TRBJ2-1; possible D gene TRBD2, 5 bases. This CDR3 region has 12 residues. Germline V gene sequence: CDR1 DFQATT, CDR2 SNEGSKA (reference sequence). The CDR3 bases are TGCAGTGCAGTGGAGGAATACAATGAGCAGCTCTTC. This sequence encodes CSAVEEYNEQLF.

Points on this clone: A much larger clone sits a single nucleotide away, making a read error possible. This sequence joins TRBV5-4 and TRBJ1-3; D uncertain. This CDR3 comprises 14 residues. CDR1 is SGHNT, CDR2 YYREEE, per germline (reference sequence). The CDR3 DNA follows: TGTGCCATCAGCGGCGACTGGCCCGGAAACACCATATATTTT. It yields the protein CAISGDWPGNTIYF. Full variable domain (remainder filled in from reference TRBV5-4 and TRBJ1-3): ETGVTQSPTHLIKTRGQQVTLRCSSQSGHNTVSWYQQALGQGPQFIFQYYREEENGRGNFPPRFSGLQFPNYSSELNVNALELDDSALYLCAISGDWPGNTIYFGEGSWLTVV.

This clone was observed many times. The CDR3 DNA reads as TGCAGCGTGGGCGCCGGGACTAGTGCCTACAATGAGCAGTTCTTC. Translation: CSVGAGTSAYNEQFF. The chain links TRBV29-1 to TRBJ2-1, with 8 bases matching TRBD2. This CDR3 has 15 amino acids. Germline CDR1 is SQVTM and CDR2 is ANQGSEA. Trimming cost V 6 bases and J 2 bases; bases outside gene matches: 9.

The rearrangement joins TRBV13 to TRBJ2-2, with D possibly matching TRBD1 (6 bases). V was trimmed by 8 bases and J by 4 bases, leaving 23 bases between them. Germline V gene data show CDR1 as PRHDT and CDR2 as FYEKMQ (reference sequence). This CDR3 spans 17 amino acids. CDR3 amino acids: CASPPTGARGGTGELFF. Written as DNA, the CDR3 is TGTGCCAGCCCTCCGACAGGAGCAAGAGGGGGCACCGGGGAGCTGTTTTTT.

This clone was recorded many times. V usage is TRBV28 and J usage is TRBJ1-4; D perhaps matches TRBD1 (5 bases). CDR1 and CDR2 from the germline V gene are MDHEN and SYDVKM. Trimming removed 6 bases at V and 6 bases at J, with 14 bases between. The CDR3 loop spans 14 amino acids. The DNA for the CDR3 is TGTGCCAGCAGGGAAGGGGTTCTTGATGAAAAACTGTTTTTT. Translation: CASREGVLDEKLFF.

The sample holds many counts of this clone. The chain is built from TRBV10-1 and TRBJ2-3, with D perhaps assigned TRBD1 or TRBD2 (5 bases each). Looked up from germline, CDR1 is WNHNN and CDR2 is SYGVQD (reference sequence). The CDR3 runs to 14 residues. V was pared by 5 bases and J by 5 bases, with 14 bases between. CDR3 sequence (DNA): TGCGCCAGCAGTCGTAATACTGGGGGAGATACGCAGTATTTT. Translated: CASSRNTGGDTQYF.

By share of the sample, this clone is medium-sized. V and J are TRBV6-1 and TRBJ2-7; D remains ambiguous. V lost 5 bases and J lost 0, with 11 bases in between. Germline CDR1 MNHNS, CDR2 SASEGT. The CDR3 is made up of 14 amino acids. The CDR3 bases are TGTGCCAGCAGTTCCCCGACCCTCTCCTACGAGCAGTACTTC. It is translated as CASSSPTLSYEQYF.

This clone was picked up many times. The chain joins TRBV7-8 to TRBJ2-1, with 9 positions matching TRBD1. Germline CDR1 SGHVS, CDR2 FQNEAQ. The CDR3 covers 15 residues. The ends lost 5 bases at V and 2 bases at J; junction bases unmatched: 4. This CDR3 is CASSRRTGAYNEQFF. CDR3 nucleotide sequence: TGTGCCAGCAGCCGTCGGACAGGGGCCTACAATGAGCAGTTCTTC.

This clone showed up many times. The gene calls are TRBV11-2 and TRBJ2-7; D uncertain. Per germline, CDR1 SGHAT and CDR2 FQNNGV. V was pared by 3 bases and J by 0 bases, with 9 bases between. This CDR3 spans 14 amino acids. The CDR3 sequence is CASSFGPSSYEQYF. In DNA, the CDR3 is TGTGCCAGCAGCTTCGGACCGAGCTCCTACGAGCAGTACTTC. Combining the CDR3 with reference TRBV11-2 and TRBJ2-7 gives the whole variable domain EAGVAQSPRYKIIEKRQSVAFWCNPISGHATLYWYQQILGQGPKLLIQFQNNGVVDDSQLPKDRFSAERLKGVDSTLKIQPAKLEDSAVYLCASSFGPSSYEQYFGPGTRLTVT.

There are many counts of this clone. The chain combines TRBV4-1 with TRBJ1-4; weak D call: TRBD1 (6 bases). The CDR3 length is 16 residues. Germline values: CDR1 MGHRA, CDR2 YSYEKL. The V end was cut by 5 bases, the J end by 6 bases, with 19 bases between. The CDR3 DNA sequence: TGCGCCAGCAGCTTTCGAGTGGGGGGCGCGGATGAAAAACTGTTTTTT. It codes for CASSFRVGGADEKLFF.